The clone carrying this T cell receptor (beta chain) has only a few counts. Its antigen is undetermined. These data belong to a study of beta chain features in type 1 diabetes. Background on the study: Similarity in age, gender and cell yields was seen between patients and healthy donors.

Findings of the study overall: Shortening of TCRB CDR3s, moderate but significant, appeared in all four CD4+ subsets of Type 1 diabetes patients. Individuals with type 1 diabetes displayed fewer insertions and more deletions at VDJ junctions.

Purity exceeded 95% in all sorted populations. What was sequenced were expressed TCRB transcripts, since all of the isolated RNA had been reverse transcribed. Clones were sequenced by immunoSEQ multiplex PCR, and TCRdb holds only the in-frame ones, with some missing. The sample lists fewer than 150,000 clones; 6.9% were seen once. The TCR comes from a woman in her 30s in good health. The sample comprised central memory CD4+ T cells from blood.

The CDR3 coding sequence is TGTGCCAGCAGGGATACCGGGACATTAAGCTCCTACGAGCAGTACTTC. This encodes CASRDTGTLSSYEQYF. The chain is built from TRBV6-7 and TRBJ2-7; D possibly corresponds to TRBD1 (6 bases). TRBV6-7 belongs to the ORF category, with a function that is uncertain. V was clipped by 6 bases and J by 0 bases, with 18 bases between them. The CDR3 has 16 residues.